These 11 T cell receptor beta chains share one sample of origin, sequenced in a study of control samples from healthy donors and cancer patients (TCRdb year 2020). Receptor amplification or capture employed the immunoSEQ multiplex PCR assay. TCRdb limited this immuneACCESS table to in-frame rearrangements with V and J called. A share of clones is missing; checked studies link under half to unresolved V genes, and the rest is unexplained. For this sample the table gives approximately 150,000 clones, of which roughly 90% were detected only once. 0.65% to 0.75% of the sample lies in the top ten. The material sequenced was blood. These receptors were collected from a woman in her 30s in good health.

This chain joins TRBV28 and TRBJ2-3; TRBD2 agrees at 9 bases. The CDR3 is 21 amino acids. Germline values: CDR1 MDHEN, CDR2 SYDVKM. V was pared by 4 bases and J by 2 bases, with 22 bases of the junction left unmatched. The CDR3, as DNA: TGTGCCAGCAGTTCTTCCCTCGTGGGACTAGCAAAAGGCATACCCACAGATACGCAGTATTTT. It yields the protein CASSSSLVGLAKGIPTDTQYF.

A single count supports this clone. This sample includes further DNA sequences coding for the same CDR3. The chain has TRBV15 and TRBJ2-6; D may be TRBD1 (5 bases). The length of the CDR3 is 16 residues. V was trimmed by 0 bases and J by 0 bases, leaving 6 bases between them. Germline V gene sequence: CDR1 LNHNV, CDR2 YYDKDF (reference sequence). CDR3: CATSRDQGSGANVLTF. Here the CDR3 DNA reads TGTGCCACCAGCAGAGATCAGGGCTCTGGGGCCAACGTCCTGACTTTC.

The V and J genes are TRBV28 and TRBJ1-4; 7 bases are shared with TRBD1. Trimming took 7 bases from V and 7 from J; bases not matched to a gene: 3. Germline V CDR1 and CDR2: MDHEN, SYDVKM. This CDR3 is 12 amino acids long. CDR3 in amino acids: CASNQGGEKLFF. The CDR3 nucleotides are TGTGCCAGCAATCAGGGGGGTGAAAAACTGTTTTTT.

The chain carries TRBV7-2 and TRBJ2-4, with D possibly matching TRBD1 (6 bases). The V end was cut by 6 bases, the J end by 4 bases, with 19 bases between. CDR1 is SGHTA, CDR2 FQGNSA, per germline. The CDR3 covers 16 residues. The CDR3 nucleotides are TGTGCCAGCAGTAAAACCGGGACAAGCCTGAAAAACATTCAGTACTTC. As protein: CASSKTGTSLKNIQYF.

This clone was recorded once. The genes are TRBV19 and TRBJ1-2, with D unresolved. Trimming removed 3 bases from V and 2 bases from J, with 10 bases in between. CDR3 length: 14 amino acids. Germline CDR1 reads LNHDA; CDR2 reads SQIVND (reference sequence). CDR3 nucleotide sequence: TGTGCCAGTAGTATCCTTAACCGGAACTATGGCTACACCTTC. Translation: CASSILNRNYGYTF. Based on the CDR3 plus reference TRBV19 and TRBJ1-2, the full variable domain is DGGITQSPKYLFRKEGQNVTLSCEQNLNHDAMYWYRQDPGQGLRLIYYSQIVNDFQKGDIAEGYSVSREKKESFPLTVTSAQKNPTAFYLCASSILNRNYGYTFGSGTRLTVV.

The V call is TRBV19, the J call TRBJ2-1; 7 bases line up with TRBD2. The CDR3 spans 15 residues. The V and J ends lost 6 bases and 7 bases, in that order; junction bases with no gene match: 12. The germline V gene encodes CDR1 LNHDA and CDR2 SQIVND (reference sequence). CDR3 sequence reads: CASSRWEGVANEQFF. The CDR3 coding sequence is TGTGCCAGTAGCAGGTGGGAGGGAGTGGCAAATGAGCAGTTCTTC.

The chain carries TRBV19 and TRBJ1-1; TRBD1 agrees at 8 bases. CDR1 and CDR2 (germline): LNHDA, SQIVND (reference sequence). This CDR3 region has 16 residues. With 3 bases clipped from V and 5 bases from J, the junction kept 11 bases outside the gene matches. This chain's CDR3 is CASSMSGGSGRTEAFF. The CDR3 DNA reads TGTGCCAGTAGTATGTCAGGGGGCAGTGGAAGAACTGAAGCTTTCTTT. The variable domain in full, with the rest retrieved from reference TRBV19 and TRBJ1-1, is DGGITQSPKYLFRKEGQNVTLSCEQNLNHDAMYWYRQDPGQGLRLIYYSQIVNDFQKGDIAEGYSVSREKKESFPLTVTSAQKNPTAFYLCASSMSGGSGRTEAFFGQGTRLTVV.

The chain uses TRBV6-5 and TRBJ2-3; TRBD2 might be the D (5 bases). The CDR3 covers 15 residues. Trimming left V 2 bases short and J 4 bases short, with 13 bases between. Germline V gene sequence: CDR1 MNHEY, CDR2 SVGAGI. CDR3 sequence (DNA): TGTGCCAGCAGTTACGCCTCGACCGGGGCAGATACGCAGTATTTT. It is translated as CASSYASTGADTQYF.

The chain recombines TRBV9 with TRBJ2-3; D possibly corresponds to TRBD2 (6 bases). Between the trimmed V and J ends, which lost 1 base and 0 bases, there was a span of 12 bases. Germline V gene lookup returns CDR1 SGDLS and CDR2 YYNGEE. This CDR3 contains 16 residues. The CDR3 DNA is TGTGCCAGCAGCGTAACCTGGGCGGGGAGCACAGATACGCAGTATTTT. As protein: CASSVTWAGSTDTQYF.

This chain links TRBV18 with TRBJ2-1; D is unresolved. The CDR3 has 14 amino acids. V gave up 2 bases and J gave up 10 bases, with 15 bases separating them. The germline V gene has CDR1 KGHSH and CDR2 LQKENI. This CDR3 reads CASSPATVKMEQFF. DNA for the CDR3: TGTGCCAGCTCACCAGCAACGGTGAAGATGGAGCAGTTCTTC.

J is TRBJ1-5 and V is TRBV19, with 9 positions matching TRBD1. Germline V lookup: CDR1 LNHDA, CDR2 SQIVND (reference sequence). The CDR3 loop spans 16 amino acids. V lost 1 base to trimming and J lost 3 bases; unmatched junction nucleotides: 4. The CDR3 sequence is CASSIGDRVYNQPQHF. Here the CDR3 DNA reads TGTGCCAGTAGTATAGGGGACAGGGTCTACAATCAGCCCCAGCATTTT. Variable domain in full (rest from reference TRBV19 and TRBJ1-5): DGGITQSPKYLFRKEGQNVTLSCEQNLNHDAMYWYRQDPGQGLRLIYYSQIVNDFQKGDIAEGYSVSREKKESFPLTVTSAQKNPTAFYLCASSIGDRVYNQPQHFGDGTRLSIL.